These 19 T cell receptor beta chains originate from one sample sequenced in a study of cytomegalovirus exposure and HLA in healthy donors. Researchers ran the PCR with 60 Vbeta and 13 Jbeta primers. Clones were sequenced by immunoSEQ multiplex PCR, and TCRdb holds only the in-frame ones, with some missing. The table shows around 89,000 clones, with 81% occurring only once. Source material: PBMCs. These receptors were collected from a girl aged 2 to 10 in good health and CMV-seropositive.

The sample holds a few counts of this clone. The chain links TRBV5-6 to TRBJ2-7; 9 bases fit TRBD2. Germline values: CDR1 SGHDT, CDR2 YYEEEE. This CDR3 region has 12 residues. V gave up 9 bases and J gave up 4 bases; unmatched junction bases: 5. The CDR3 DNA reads TGTGCCACCTCGGGACTAGCATACGAGCAGTACTTC. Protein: CATSGLAYEQYF.

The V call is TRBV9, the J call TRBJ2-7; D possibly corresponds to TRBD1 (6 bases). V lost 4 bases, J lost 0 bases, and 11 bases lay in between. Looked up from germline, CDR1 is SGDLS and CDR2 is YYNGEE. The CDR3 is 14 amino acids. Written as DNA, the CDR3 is TGTGCCAGCAGCATAGGGACAAGCTCCTACGAGCAGTACTTC. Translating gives CASSIGTSSYEQYF.

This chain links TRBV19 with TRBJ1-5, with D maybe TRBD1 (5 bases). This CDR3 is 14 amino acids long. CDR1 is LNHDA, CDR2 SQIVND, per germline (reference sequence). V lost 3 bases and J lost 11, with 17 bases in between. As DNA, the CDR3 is TGTGCCAGTAGTATTGTCCAGGGTAGTACGGCCCAGCATTTT. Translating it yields CASSIVQGSTAQHF.

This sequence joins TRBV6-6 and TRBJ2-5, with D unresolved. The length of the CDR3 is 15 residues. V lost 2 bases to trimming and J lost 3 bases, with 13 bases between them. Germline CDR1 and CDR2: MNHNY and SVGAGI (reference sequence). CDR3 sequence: CASSYNTDRKETQYF. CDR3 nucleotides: TGTGCCAGCAGTTACAATACAGACCGAAAAGAGACCCAGTACTTC.

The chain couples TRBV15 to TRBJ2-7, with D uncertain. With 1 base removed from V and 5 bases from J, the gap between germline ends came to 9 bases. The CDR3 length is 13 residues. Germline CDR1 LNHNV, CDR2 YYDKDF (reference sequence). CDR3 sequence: CATSRGALNEQYF. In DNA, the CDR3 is TGTGCCACCAGCAGAGGGGCGTTGAACGAGCAGTACTTC.

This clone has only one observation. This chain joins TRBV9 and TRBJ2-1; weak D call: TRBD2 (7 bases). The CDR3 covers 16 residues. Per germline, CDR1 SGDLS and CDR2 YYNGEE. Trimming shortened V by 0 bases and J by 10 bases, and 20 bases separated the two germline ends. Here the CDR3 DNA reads TGTGCCAGCAGCGTAGGAGGGGGGGGAGGGCTTCGGGAGCAGTTCTTC. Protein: CASSVGGGGGLREQFF.

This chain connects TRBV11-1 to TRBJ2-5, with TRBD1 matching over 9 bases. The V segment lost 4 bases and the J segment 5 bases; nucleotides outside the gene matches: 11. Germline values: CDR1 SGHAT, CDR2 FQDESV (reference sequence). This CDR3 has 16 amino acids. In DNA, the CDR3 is TGTGCCAGCAGCTGGAGGGGACAGGGATACGTCGAGACCCAGTACTTC. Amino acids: CASSWRGQGYVETQYF. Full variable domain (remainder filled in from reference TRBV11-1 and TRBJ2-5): EAEVAQSPRYKITEKSQAVAFWCDPISGHATLYWYRQILGQGPELLVQFQDESVVDDSQLPKDRFSAERLKGVDSTLKIQPAELGDSAMYLCASSWRGQGYVETQYFGPGTRLLVL.

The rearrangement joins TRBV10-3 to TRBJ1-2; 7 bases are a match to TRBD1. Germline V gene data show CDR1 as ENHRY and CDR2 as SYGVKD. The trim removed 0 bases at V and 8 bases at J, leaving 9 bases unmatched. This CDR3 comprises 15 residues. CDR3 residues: CAISESRDSLRGYTF. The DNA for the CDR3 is TGTGCCATCAGTGAGTCCCGGGACAGCTTGCGCGGCTACACCTTC.

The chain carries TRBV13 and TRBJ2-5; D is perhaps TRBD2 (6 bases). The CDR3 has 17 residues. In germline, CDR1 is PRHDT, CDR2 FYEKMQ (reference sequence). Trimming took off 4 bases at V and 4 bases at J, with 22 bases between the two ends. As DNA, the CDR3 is TGTGCCAGCAGCTCGGTCCCTGGGGGACTGGATGCAGAGACCCAGTACTTC. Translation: CASSSVPGGLDAETQYF.

The CDR3 coding sequence is TGTGCCTGGAGTGTTGGAGGCGGAGCTTTCTTT. Its protein product is CAWSVGGGAFF. The chain recombines TRBV30 with TRBJ1-1; D uncertain. Between the trimmed V and J ends, which lost 0 bases and 10 bases, there was a span of 9 bases. CDR3 length: 11 residues. The germline V gene encodes CDR1 GTSNPN and CDR2 SVGIG (reference sequence).

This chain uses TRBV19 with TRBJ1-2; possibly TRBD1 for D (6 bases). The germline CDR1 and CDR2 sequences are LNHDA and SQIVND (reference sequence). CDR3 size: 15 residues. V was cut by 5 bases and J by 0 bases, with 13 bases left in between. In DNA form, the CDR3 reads TGTGCCAGTAGTCCCGACGGACAGACTAACTATGGCTACACCTTC. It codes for CASSPDGQTNYGYTF.

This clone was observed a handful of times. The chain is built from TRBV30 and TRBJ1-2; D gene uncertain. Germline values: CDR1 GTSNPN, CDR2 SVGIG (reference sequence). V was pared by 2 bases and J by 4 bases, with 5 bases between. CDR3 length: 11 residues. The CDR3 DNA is TGTGCCTGGAGTTCGTTCTATGGCTACACCTTC. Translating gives CAWSSFYGYTF.

Written as DNA, the CDR3 is TGTGCCAGCAGTATGACAGCTAGCAATCAGCCCCAGCATTTT. Its translation: CASSMTASNQPQHF. This chain links TRBV27 with TRBJ1-5; possible D gene TRBD1, 5 bases. CDR3 size: 14 residues. Germline CDR1 and CDR2: MNHEY and SMNVEV (reference sequence). V was clipped by 5 bases and J by 0 bases, with 8 bases between them.

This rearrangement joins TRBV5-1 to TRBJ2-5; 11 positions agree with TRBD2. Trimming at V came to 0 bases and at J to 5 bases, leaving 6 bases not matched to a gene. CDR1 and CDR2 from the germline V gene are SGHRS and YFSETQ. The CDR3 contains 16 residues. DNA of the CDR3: TGCGCCAGCAGCTTGGTTCTAGCGGGAGGAACGGAGACCCAGTACTTC. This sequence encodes CASSLVLAGGTETQYF.

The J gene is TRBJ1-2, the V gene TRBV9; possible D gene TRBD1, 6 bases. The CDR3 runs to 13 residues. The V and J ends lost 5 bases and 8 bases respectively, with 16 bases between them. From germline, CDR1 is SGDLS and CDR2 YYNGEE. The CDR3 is CASSDRQEVGYTF. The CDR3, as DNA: TGTGCCAGCAGTGACCGACAGGAAGTCGGCTACACCTTC. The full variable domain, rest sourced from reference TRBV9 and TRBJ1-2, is DSGVTQTPKHLITATGQRVTLRCSPRSGDLSVYWYQQSLDQGLQFLIQYYNGEERAKGNILERFSAQQFPDLHSELNLSSLELGDSALYFCASSDRQEVGYTFGSGTRLTVV.

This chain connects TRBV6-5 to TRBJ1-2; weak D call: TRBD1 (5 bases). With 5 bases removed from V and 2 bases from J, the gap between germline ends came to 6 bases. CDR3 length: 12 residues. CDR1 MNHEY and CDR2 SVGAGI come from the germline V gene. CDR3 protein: CASSRTNYGYTF. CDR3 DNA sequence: TGTGCCAGCAGTCGGACAAACTATGGCTACACCTTC.

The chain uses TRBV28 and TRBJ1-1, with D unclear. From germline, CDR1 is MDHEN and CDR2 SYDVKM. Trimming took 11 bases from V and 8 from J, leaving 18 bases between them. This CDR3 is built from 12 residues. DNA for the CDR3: TGTGCCTCCCTCGGCACACAGATAGAAGCTTTCTTT. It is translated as CASLGTQIEAFF.

In DNA form, the CDR3 reads TGTGCCAGCAGTGAACTAGCGGGAGCCTACGAGCAGTACTTC. Residues: CASSELAGAYEQYF. V and J are TRBV6-4 and TRBJ2-7; 11 nucleotides align to TRBD2. The ends lost 3 bases at V and 2 bases at J; junction bases unmatched: 0. In germline, CDR1 is MRHNA, CDR2 SNTAGT. The CDR3 is made up of 14 amino acids.

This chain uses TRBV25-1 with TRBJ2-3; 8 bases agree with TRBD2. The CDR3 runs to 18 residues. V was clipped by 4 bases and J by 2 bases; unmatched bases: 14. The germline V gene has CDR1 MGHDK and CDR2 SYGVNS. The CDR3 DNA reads TGTGCCAGCAGTGGGATGTCGCGACGACTAGCGCACACAGATACGCAGTATTTT. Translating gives CASSGMSRRLAHTDTQYF. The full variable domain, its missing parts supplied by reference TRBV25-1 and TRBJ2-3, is EADIYQTPRYLVIGTGKKITLECSQTMGHDKMYWYQQDPGMELHLIHYSYGVNSTEKGDLSSESTVSRIRTEHFPLTLESARPSHTSQYLCASSGMSRRLAHTDTQYFGPGTRLTVL.